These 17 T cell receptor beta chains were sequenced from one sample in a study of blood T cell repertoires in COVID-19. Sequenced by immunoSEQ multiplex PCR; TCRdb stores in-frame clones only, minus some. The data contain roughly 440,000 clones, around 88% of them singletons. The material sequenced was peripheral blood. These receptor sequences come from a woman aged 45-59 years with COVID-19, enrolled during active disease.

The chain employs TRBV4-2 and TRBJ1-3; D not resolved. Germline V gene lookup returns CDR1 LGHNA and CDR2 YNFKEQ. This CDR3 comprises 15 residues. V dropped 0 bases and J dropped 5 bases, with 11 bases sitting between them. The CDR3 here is CASSQDWQRRNTIYF. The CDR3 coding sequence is TGTGCCAGCAGCCAAGATTGGCAGCGAAGAAACACCATATATTTT.

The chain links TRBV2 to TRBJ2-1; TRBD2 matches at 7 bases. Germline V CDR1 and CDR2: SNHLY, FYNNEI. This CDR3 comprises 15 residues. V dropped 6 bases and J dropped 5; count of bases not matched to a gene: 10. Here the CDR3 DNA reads TGTGCCAGCAGCTCGACTAGCCCGGGGGACAATGAGCAGTTCTTC. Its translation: CASSSTSPGDNEQFF.

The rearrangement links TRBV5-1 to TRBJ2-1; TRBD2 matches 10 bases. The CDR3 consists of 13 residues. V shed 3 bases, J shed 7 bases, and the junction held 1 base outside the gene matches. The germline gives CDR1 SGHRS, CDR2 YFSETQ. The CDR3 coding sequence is TGCGCCAGCAGCTGGACTAGCGGAAATGAGCAGTTCTTC. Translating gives CASSWTSGNEQFF.

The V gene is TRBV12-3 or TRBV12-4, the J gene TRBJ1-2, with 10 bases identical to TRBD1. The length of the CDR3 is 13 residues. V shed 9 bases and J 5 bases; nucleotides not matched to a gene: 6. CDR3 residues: CASRDRGEYGYTF. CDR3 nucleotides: TGTGCCAGTAGGGACAGGGGAGAATATGGCTACACCTTC.

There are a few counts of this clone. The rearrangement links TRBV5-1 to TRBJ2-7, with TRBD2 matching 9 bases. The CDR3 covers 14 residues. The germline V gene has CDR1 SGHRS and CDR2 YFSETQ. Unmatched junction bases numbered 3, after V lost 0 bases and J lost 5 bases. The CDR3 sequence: CASSLGLAVNEQYF. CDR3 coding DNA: TGCGCCAGCAGCTTGGGACTAGCGGTAAACGAGCAGTACTTC.

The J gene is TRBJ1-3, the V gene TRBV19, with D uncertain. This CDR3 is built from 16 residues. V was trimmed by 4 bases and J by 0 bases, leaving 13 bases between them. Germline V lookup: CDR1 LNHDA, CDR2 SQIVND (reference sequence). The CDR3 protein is CASSKDLTSSGNTIYF. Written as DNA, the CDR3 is TGTGCCAGTAGTAAAGACCTCACGAGCTCTGGAAACACCATATATTTT.

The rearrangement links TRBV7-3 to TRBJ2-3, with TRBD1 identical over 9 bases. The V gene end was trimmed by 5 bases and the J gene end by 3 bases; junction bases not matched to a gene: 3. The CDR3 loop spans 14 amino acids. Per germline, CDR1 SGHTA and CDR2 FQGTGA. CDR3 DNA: TGTGCCAGCAGCCGGGACAGGGTGACAGATACGCAGTATTTT. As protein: CASSRDRVTDTQYF.

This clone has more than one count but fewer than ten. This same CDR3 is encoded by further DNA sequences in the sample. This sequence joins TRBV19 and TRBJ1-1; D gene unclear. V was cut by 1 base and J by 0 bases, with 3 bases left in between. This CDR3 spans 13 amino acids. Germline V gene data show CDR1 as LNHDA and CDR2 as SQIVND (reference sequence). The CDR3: CASSIAVNTEAFF. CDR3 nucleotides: TGTGCCAGTAGTATAGCAGTGAACACTGAAGCTTTCTTT.

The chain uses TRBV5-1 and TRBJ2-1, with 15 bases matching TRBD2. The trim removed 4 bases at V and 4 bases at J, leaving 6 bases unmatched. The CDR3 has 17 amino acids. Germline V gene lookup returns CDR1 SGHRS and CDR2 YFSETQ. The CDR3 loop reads CASSVSGLAGGYNEQFF. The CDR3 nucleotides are TGCGCCAGCAGCGTGTCAGGACTAGCGGGGGGGTACAATGAGCAGTTCTTC.

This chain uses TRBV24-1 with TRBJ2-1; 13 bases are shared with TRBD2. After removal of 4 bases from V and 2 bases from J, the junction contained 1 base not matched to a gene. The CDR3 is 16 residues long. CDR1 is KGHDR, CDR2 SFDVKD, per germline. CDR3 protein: CATSDTSGGAYNEQFF. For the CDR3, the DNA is TGTGCCACCAGTGACACTAGCGGGGGGGCCTACAATGAGCAGTTCTTC.

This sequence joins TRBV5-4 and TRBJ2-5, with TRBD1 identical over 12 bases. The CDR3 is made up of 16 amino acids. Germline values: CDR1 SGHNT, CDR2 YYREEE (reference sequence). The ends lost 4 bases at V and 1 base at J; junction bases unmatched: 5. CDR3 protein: CASSEGQGAIQETQYF. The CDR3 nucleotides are TGTGCCAGCAGCGAGGGACAGGGGGCGATCCAAGAGACCCAGTACTTC.

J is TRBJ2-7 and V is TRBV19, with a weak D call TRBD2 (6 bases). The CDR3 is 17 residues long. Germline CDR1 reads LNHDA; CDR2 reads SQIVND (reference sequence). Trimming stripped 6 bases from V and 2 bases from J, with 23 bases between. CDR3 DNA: TGTGCCAGTAGCCGTCGACCGGGACCCGGGGAGGCCTACGAGCAGTACTTC. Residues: CASSRRPGPGEAYEQYF.

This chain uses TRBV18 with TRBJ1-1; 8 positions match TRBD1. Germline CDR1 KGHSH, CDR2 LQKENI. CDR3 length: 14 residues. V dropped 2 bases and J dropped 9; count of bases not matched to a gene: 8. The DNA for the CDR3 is TGTGCCAGCTCACCAGTCCTTACAGGGGGTCAAGCTTTCTTT. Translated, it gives CASSPVLTGGQAFF.

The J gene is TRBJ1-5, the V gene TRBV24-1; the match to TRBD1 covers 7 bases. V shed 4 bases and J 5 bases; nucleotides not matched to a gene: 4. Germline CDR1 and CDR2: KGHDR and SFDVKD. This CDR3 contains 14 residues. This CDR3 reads CATSDRGNDQPQHF. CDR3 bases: TGTGCCACCAGTGACAGGGGGAACGATCAGCCCCAGCATTTT.

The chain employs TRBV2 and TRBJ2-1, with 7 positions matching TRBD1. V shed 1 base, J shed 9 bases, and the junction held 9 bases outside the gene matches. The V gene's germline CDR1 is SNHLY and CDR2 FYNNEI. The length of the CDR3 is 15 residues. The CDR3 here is CASSEGTGGFTEQFF. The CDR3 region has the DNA TGTGCCAGCAGTGAAGGGACAGGAGGATTCACTGAGCAGTTCTTC. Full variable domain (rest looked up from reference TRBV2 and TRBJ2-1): EPEVTQTPSHQVTQMGQEVILRCVPISNHLYFYWYRQILGQKVEFLVSFYNNEISEKSEIFDDQFSVERPDGSNFTLKIRSTKLEDSAMYFCASSEGTGGFTEQFFGPGTRLTVL.

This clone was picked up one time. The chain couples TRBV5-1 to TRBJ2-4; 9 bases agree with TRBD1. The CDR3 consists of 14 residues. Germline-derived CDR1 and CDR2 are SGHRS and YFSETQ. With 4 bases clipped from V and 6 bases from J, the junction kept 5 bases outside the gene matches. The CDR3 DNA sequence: TGCGCCAGCAGCGACGGGACAGGGATAAACATTCAGTACTTC. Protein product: CASSDGTGINIQYF.

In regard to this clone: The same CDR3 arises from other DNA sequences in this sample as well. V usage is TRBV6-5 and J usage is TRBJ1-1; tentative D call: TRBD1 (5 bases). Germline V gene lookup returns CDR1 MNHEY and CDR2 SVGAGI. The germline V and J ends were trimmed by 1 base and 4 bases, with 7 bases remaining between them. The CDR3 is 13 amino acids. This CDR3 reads CASSYWGGTEAFF. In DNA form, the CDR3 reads TGTGCCAGCAGTTACTGGGGGGGCACTGAAGCTTTCTTT.